This record looks at one T cell receptor (beta chain) sequence and its context. Its antigen remains unidentified. Per-base qualities were not stored, and no clone one base away is much larger. The CDR3 starts with the cysteine, ends with the phenylalanine, and has 14 residues. The only DNA kept is the CDR3, 42 bases in frame from the first base. The germline V gene (reference sequence) gives CDR1 as DFQATT and CDR2 as SNEGSKA. Trimming leaves V shorter by 3 bases and J shorter by 5 bases, with the junction holding 7 bases beyond the gene matches. The data belong to a study of T cell responses to AZD1222 COVID-19 vaccine listed by TCRdb under 2021. With respect to the entire study: AZD1222 recipients given second doses at about 4 weeks or at about 12 weeks were pooled, since spike-specific TCR depth and breadth were not found to differ between the two schedules. A total of more than 230 trial participants underwent TCR sequencing, of whom roughly 210 had received two doses of AZD1222 and about 25 had received two doses of the MenACWY control vaccine. Enrollment into the trials was organized by age into subgroups of 18-55, 56-69 and 70-plus years, and those subgroups contained roughly 140, 27 and 60 TCR-sequenced participants, respectively. Overall results and qualifications from the work: Conclusions about previously exposed vaccinees are limited, since just a handful of AZD1222 recipients were seropositive for SARS-CoV-2 at baseline. Vaccine-associated CD4 TCRs spanned the whole spike protein, with dominant responses in regions 160-218 and 743-854. Most participants were white British and females outnumbered males, and the authors suggested that clonal diversity may have been underestimated. The 56-69-year group was small, and its depth increase did not reach significance, likely because of low power. Nearly half of unique spike-specific TCRs reportedly recognized epitopes outside regions mutated in the B.1.351 and B.1.1.7 variants. Because no samples from the day 14 peak response were available, repertoires could be characterized only after the peak T cell response. A significant rise in spike-specific TCR breadth and depth was observed after two AZD1222 doses relative to day 0 and relative to MenACWY recipients.

The CDR3 regions of human TCRbeta chains were analyzed by immunosequencing. In the original analysis: TCRs in the repertoires were compared against a reference library of SARS-CoV-2-specific TCRs that had been generated with the MIRA antigen-specificity platform. Breadth meant the fraction of unique TCRs that were SARS-CoV-2-associated, whereas depth meant the fraction of total T cells that were SARS-CoV-2-associated. Using the MIRA data, each spike-specific TCR was assigned both to the spike region to which the TCR was reactive and to a CD4 or CD8 class. Log10-transformed breadth and depth values were compared by one-way ANOVA with Sidak's multiple comparisons tests. TCRdb took this table from immuneACCESS and kept in-frame rearrangements with V and J called. Such tables lack part of the clones; where checked against another copy, unresolved V genes explain under half of the gap, and the rest is unexplained. V, J and clone size were drawn from that table, and D and trimming were deduced from the DNA. Within this sample are some 130,000 clones, with roughly nine tenths of them counted one time only. The ten largest account for under 2% of the sample.

In the paper's terms, the time point label means: baseline before first vaccination. Vaccinee samples came from UK trials COV001 and COV002, including a single-blind randomized controlled phase 2/3 trial of AZD1222 (ChAdOx1 nCoV-19) in healthy adults. For TCRbeta chain sequencing, PBMC samples from trial participants were taken at day 0 and at day 28 after the second dose. The sequence was collected from an adult in good health. This material consisted of peripheral blood, taken on day 0 of AZD1222 vaccination. Rearrangement joined TRBV20-1 to TRBJ2-7; the central 10 bases match TRBD1. The nucleotide sequence reads as follows: TGCAGTGCTAGTAGTGGGACAGGGGAACACGAGCAGTACTTC. Protein translation: CSASSGTGEHEQYF.